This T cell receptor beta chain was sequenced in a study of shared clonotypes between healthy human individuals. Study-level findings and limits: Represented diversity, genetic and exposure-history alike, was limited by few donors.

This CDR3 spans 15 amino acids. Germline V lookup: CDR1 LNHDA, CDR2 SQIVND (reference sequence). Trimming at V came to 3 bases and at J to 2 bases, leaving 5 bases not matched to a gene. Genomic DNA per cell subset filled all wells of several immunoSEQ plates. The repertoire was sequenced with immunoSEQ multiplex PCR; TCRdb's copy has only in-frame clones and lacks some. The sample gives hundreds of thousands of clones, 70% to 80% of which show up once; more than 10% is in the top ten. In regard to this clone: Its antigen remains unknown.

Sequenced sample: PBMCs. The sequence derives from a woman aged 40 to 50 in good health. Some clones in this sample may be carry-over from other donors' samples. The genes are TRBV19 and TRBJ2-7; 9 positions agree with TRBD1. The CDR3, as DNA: TGTGCCAGTAGTATTGGGGACAGGGAAACCTACGAGCAGTACTTC. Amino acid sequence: CASSIGDRETYEQYF. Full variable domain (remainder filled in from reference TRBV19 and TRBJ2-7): DGGITQSPKYLFRKEGQNVTLSCEQNLNHDAMYWYRQDPGQGLRLIYYSQIVNDFQKGDIAEGYSVSREKKESFPLTVTSAQKNPTAFYLCASSIGDRETYEQYFGPGTRLTVT.